The rows below give T cell receptor beta chains drawn from one sample of a study of blood T cell repertoires in COVID-19. Some clones are missing from TCRdb's copy, which holds only in-frame ones; the method was immunoSEQ multiplex PCR. The data show 360,000 or so clones, around 92% seen once. Sequenced sample: PBMCs or T cells enriched from blood (not recorded which). Receptors were obtained from a woman aged 25 to 39 who had recovered from COVID-19. CDR3s include the opening cysteine and the closing phenylalanine or tryptophan. Each record gives: V gene, D gene, J gene, clone size, CDR3 protein, CDR3 DNA. D genes are given only for firm matches. The size entry is marked missing in some rows and otherwise reads once, few, many or a size class.

V gene: TRBV5-4
D gene: -
J gene: TRBJ2-1
clone size: -
CDR3 protein: CASSPLEGGQFF
CDR3 DNA: TGTGCCAGCAGCCCCCTGGAAGGAGGGCAGTTCTTC

V gene: TRBV11-3
D gene: -
J gene: TRBJ2-1
clone size: -
CDR3 protein: CASSLDRGSYNEQFF
CDR3 DNA: TGTGCCAGCAGCTTAGACCGGGGCTCCTACAATGAGCAGTTCTTC

V gene: TRBV10-2
D gene: TRBD2
J gene: TRBJ2-7
clone size: -
CDR3 protein: CASSDRRGDSYEQYF
CDR3 DNA: TGCGCCAGCAGTGATAGGCGGGGGGACTCCTACGAGCAGTACTTC

V gene: TRBV25-1
D gene: -
J gene: TRBJ2-7
clone size: -
CDR3 protein: CASGRAGESYEQYF
CDR3 DNA: TGTGCCAGCGGAAGGGCGGGCGAGTCCTACGAGCAGTACTTC

V gene: TRBV29-1
D gene: -
J gene: TRBJ2-3
clone size: -
CDR3 protein: CSVGPRTDTQYF
CDR3 DNA: TGCAGCGTCGGTCCACGGACAGATACGCAGTATTTT

V gene: TRBV5-1
D gene: -
J gene: TRBJ1-3
clone size: -
CDR3 protein: CASSLGFKSGANHHGNTIYF
CDR3 DNA: TGCGCCAGCAGCTTGGGCTTTAAATCAGGGGCTAATCATCACGGAAACACCATATATTTT

V gene: TRBV5-1
D gene: -
J gene: TRBJ1-2
clone size: -
CDR3 protein: CASSLIGLGYGYTF
CDR3 DNA: TGCGCCAGCAGCTTGATTGGTCTCGGCTATGGCTACACCTTC

V gene: TRBV7-7
D gene: TRBD1
J gene: TRBJ1-4
clone size: -
CDR3 protein: CASSPGQGAPLHIIMCCEKLFF
CDR3 DNA: TGTGCCAGCAGCCCGGGACAGGGGGCCCCGTTGCATATAATAATGTGTTGTGAAAAACTGTTTTTT

V gene: TRBV20-1
D gene: -
J gene: TRBJ2-7
clone size: -
CDR3 protein: CSASIGVEQYF
CDR3 DNA: TGCAGTGCTAGTATAGGGGTGGAGCAGTACTTC

V gene: TRBV5-1
D gene: -
J gene: TRBJ1-1
clone size: -
CDR3 protein: CASSAKRGTGTEAFF
CDR3 DNA: TGCGCCAGCAGCGCCAAACGGGGAACGGGGACTGAAGCTTTCTTT

V gene: TRBV27
D gene: TRBD2
J gene: TRBJ2-1
clone size: -
CDR3 protein: CASSWKGSGSYNEQFF
CDR3 DNA: TGTGCCAGCAGTTGGAAGGGTAGCGGGAGTTACAATGAGCAGTTCTTC

V gene: TRBV28
D gene: TRBD1
J gene: TRBJ1-1
clone size: once
CDR3 protein: CASSSPGTGGGREAFF
CDR3 DNA: TGTGCCAGCAGTTCGCCCGGGACAGGAGGTGGTCGGGAAGCTTTCTTT

V gene: TRBV2
D gene: -
J gene: TRBJ2-3
clone size: -
CDR3 protein: CASSESFGTDTQYF
CDR3 DNA: TGTGCCAGCAGTGAATCTTTCGGCACAGATACGCAGTATTTT

V gene: TRBV6-5
D gene: TRBD2
J gene: TRBJ2-3
clone size: -
CDR3 protein: CASSNPSGGADTQYF
CDR3 DNA: TGTGCCAGCAGCAACCCGAGCGGGGGGGCGGATACGCAGTATTTT

V gene: TRBV19
D gene: -
J gene: TRBJ1-5
clone size: -
CDR3 protein: CASKLWQVNQPQHF
CDR3 DNA: TGTGCCAGTAAATTGTGGCAGGTAAATCAGCCCCAGCATTTT

V gene: TRBV29-1
D gene: TRBD1
J gene: TRBJ2-7
clone size: -
CDR3 protein: CSGGQVSEQYF
CDR3 DNA: TGCAGCGGTGGACAGGTTTCCGAGCAGTACTTC

V gene: TRBV28
D gene: TRBD1
J gene: TRBJ1-1
clone size: -
CDR3 protein: CASSLHRTGGTEAFF
CDR3 DNA: TGTGCCAGCAGTTTACACCGGACAGGGGGAACTGAAGCTTTCTTT

V gene: TRBV7-2
D gene: -
J gene: TRBJ2-2
clone size: few
CDR3 protein: CASSLDIMNTGELFF
CDR3 DNA: TGTGCCAGCAGCTTAGACATAATGAACACCGGGGAGCTGTTTTTT

V gene: TRBV6-5
D gene: -
J gene: TRBJ2-7
clone size: -
CDR3 protein: CASRVLYEQYF
CDR3 DNA: TGTGCCAGCCGAGTCCTCTACGAGCAGTACTTC

V gene: TRBV12-2
D gene: -
J gene: TRBJ1-1
clone size: -
CDR3 protein: CASRLGQGVYPTNTEAFF
CDR3 DNA: TGTGCAAGTCGCTTGGGCCAGGGGGTGTACCCAACGAACACTGAAGCTTTCTTT

V gene: TRBV10-1
D gene: TRBD2
J gene: TRBJ2-1
clone size: -
CDR3 protein: CASSELQREEPYNEQFF
CDR3 DNA: TGCGCCAGCAGTGAGTTACAGCGGGAGGAACCATACAATGAGCAGTTCTTC

V gene: TRBV19
D gene: -
J gene: TRBJ2-7
clone size: few
CDR3 protein: CASSIGGRGGYEQYF
CDR3 DNA: TGTGCCAGTAGTATCGGGGGGCGAGGAGGCTACGAGCAGTACTTC

V gene: TRBV13
D gene: -
J gene: TRBJ2-4
clone size: -
CDR3 protein: CASSLVDEGLGNIQYF
CDR3 DNA: TGTGCCAGCAGCTTAGTCGATGAGGGTTTGGGAAACATTCAGTACTTC

V gene: TRBV11-2
D gene: -
J gene: TRBJ2-5
clone size: -
CDR3 protein: CASSRRGGQHQQTQYF
CDR3 DNA: TGTGCCAGCAGCCGAAGGGGTGGACAACATCAACAGACCCAGTACTTC

V gene: TRBV24-1
D gene: TRBD2
J gene: TRBJ2-7
clone size: -
CDR3 protein: CATLAGIYEQYF
CDR3 DNA: TGTGCCACCCTAGCGGGTATTTACGAGCAGTACTTC

V gene: TRBV7-8
D gene: TRBD1
J gene: TRBJ1-3
clone size: -
CDR3 protein: CASSFGGQTGGGNTIYF
CDR3 DNA: TGTGCCAGCAGCTTCGGCGGCCAGACAGGGGGCGGAAACACCATATATTTT

V gene: TRBV5-6
D gene: TRBD2
J gene: TRBJ2-7
clone size: -
CDR3 protein: CASRGRAGAYEQYF
CDR3 DNA: TGTGCCAGCAGAGGACGGGCGGGGGCCTACGAGCAGTACTTC

V gene: TRBV4-2
D gene: -
J gene: TRBJ1-2
clone size: -
CDR3 protein: CASSQEGTLLGYGYTF
CDR3 DNA: TGTGCCAGCAGCCAAGAAGGGACACTTCTAGGGTATGGCTACACCTTC

V gene: TRBV27
D gene: TRBD1
J gene: TRBJ2-6
clone size: -
CDR3 protein: CASRQGGSSGANVLTF
CDR3 DNA: TGTGCCAGCAGACAGGGGGGTTCTTCGGGGGCCAACGTCCTGACTTTC

V gene: TRBV3-1/TRBV3-2
D gene: TRBD1
J gene: TRBJ1-3
clone size: -
CDR3 protein: CASSPRTGRNTIYF
CDR3 DNA: TGTGCCAGCAGCCCGCGGACAGGGCGAAACACCATATATTTT

V gene: TRBV6-5
D gene: -
J gene: TRBJ2-5
clone size: -
CDR3 protein: CASSYGRLLGETQYF
CDR3 DNA: TGTGCCAGCAGTTACGGGAGACTCTTAGGGGAGACCCAGTACTTC

V gene: TRBV7-8
D gene: -
J gene: TRBJ2-1
clone size: -
CDR3 protein: CASSLGLQPNSYNEQFF
CDR3 DNA: TGTGCCAGCAGCTTAGGACTTCAGCCAAACTCCTACAATGAGCAGTTCTTC

V gene: TRBV27
D gene: TRBD1
J gene: TRBJ1-4
clone size: -
CDR3 protein: CASASMGQPTTNEKLFF
CDR3 DNA: TGTGCCAGCGCTTCTATGGGACAGCCTACAACTAATGAAAAACTGTTTTTT

V gene: TRBV6-5
D gene: -
J gene: TRBJ2-3
clone size: -
CDR3 protein: CASTRGGWSDTQYF
CDR3 DNA: TGTGCCAGCACAAGGGGGGGTTGGTCAGATACGCAGTATTTT

V gene: TRBV6-6
D gene: TRBD2
J gene: TRBJ2-5
clone size: -
CDR3 protein: CASRGLSSGQETQYF
CDR3 DNA: TGTGCCAGCAGGGGCTTATCTAGCGGACAAGAGACCCAGTACTTC

V gene: TRBV6-5
D gene: TRBD2
J gene: TRBJ2-3
clone size: once
CDR3 protein: CASQTSGGAGTQYF
CDR3 DNA: TGTGCCAGCCAGACTAGCGGGGGCGCCGGGACGCAGTATTTT

V gene: TRBV30
D gene: -
J gene: TRBJ1-2
clone size: few
CDR3 protein: CAWRTEPANYGYTF
CDR3 DNA: TGTGCCTGGAGAACGGAGCCCGCTAACTATGGCTACACCTTC

V gene: TRBV5-5
D gene: -
J gene: TRBJ1-2
clone size: -
CDR3 protein: CASTPIGRDYGYTF
CDR3 DNA: TGTGCCAGCACCCCGATCGGCAGGGACTATGGCTACACCTTC

V gene: TRBV27
D gene: -
J gene: TRBJ1-5
clone size: -
CDR3 protein: CASSLLGGLGNQPQHF
CDR3 DNA: TGTGCCAGCAGCCTCTTAGGGGGATTAGGAAATCAGCCCCAGCATTTT

V gene: TRBV6-5
D gene: TRBD1
J gene: TRBJ1-1
clone size: -
CDR3 protein: CASTDRDRRFIAFF
CDR3 DNA: TGTGCCAGCACCGACCGGGACAGACGTTTTATTGCTTTCTTT

V gene: TRBV4-1
D gene: TRBD1
J gene: TRBJ1-1
clone size: once
CDR3 protein: CASSPGQGAFEAFF
CDR3 DNA: TGCGCCAGCAGCCCGGGACAGGGGGCTTTTGAAGCTTTCTTT